This TCR beta chain was profiled in a study of blood T cells in healthy people across ages. Study in general: About one barcoded beta molecule per two T cells came from capture by template switching.

Sample-barcoded 5' priming and a J-beta primer mix drove a second PCR of roughly 7 to 11 cycles. TCRdb reprocessed the 5' RACE reads with MiXCR, giving one entry per CDR3 protein. The table has about 630,000 distinct CDR3 sequences, roughly 21% seen once; the top ten hold roughly 3.7%. To note about this clonotype: Here the CDR3 omits its conserved ending phenylalanine or tryptophan, so a read error is the likely source.

Germline CDR1 MDHEN, CDR2 SYDVKM. This CDR3 contains 13 residues. The V segment lost 11 bases and the J segment 7 bases; nucleotides outside the gene matches: 8. Donation came from healthy Caucasian individuals in Russia who were aged about 6 to 100. The chain combines TRBV28 with TRBJ2-1; 10 positions agree with TRBD1. The receptor was isolated from a man between 65 and 80 years old in good health. Sample: blood. The CDR3 here is CASGGTGDNEQFL. The CDR3 DNA reads as TGTGCCTCTGGGGGGACAGGGGATAATGAGCAGTTCCTC.